The 23 T cell receptor beta chains below were found in one sample sequenced in a study of a mutant IDH1 vaccine in newly diagnosed glioma (dated by TCRdb to about 2021). Library preparation employed the immunoSEQ multiplex PCR assay. This is the immuneACCESS table as TCRdb keeps it, with only in-frame sequences that have V and J called. A part of the clones is gone; compared with another copy, unresolved V genes explain less than half, and the rest is unexplained. Recorded for this sample are 95,000 to 120,000 clones; around 90% of them occurred a single time. Under 0.8% of the sample belongs to the ten largest clones. Their antigens are not known. The time point label, as the study defines it: week 11, during vaccination. Each vaccine dose, consisting of 300 ug of a 20-mer mutant IDH1 peptide in Montanide, was administered subcutaneously with topical imiquimod. Sequencing was performed on PBMCs, taken from a glioma patient whose treatment included an IDH1 peptide vaccine. These receptors were obtained from a woman aged 50 to 60 with glioma.

This clone is a singleton in its sample. J is TRBJ2-7 and V is TRBV12-5; 12 bases line up with TRBD2. J gave up 6 bases and V 5 bases, and 8 bases lay outside the gene matches. Germline CDR1 reads LGHNT; CDR2 reads FRNRAP. This CDR3 comprises 15 residues. The CDR3 protein is CASGIRLAGDVEQYF. The CDR3 region has the DNA TGTGCTAGTGGTATAAGACTAGCGGGAGACGTCGAGCAGTACTTC.

This sequence joins TRBV29-1 and TRBJ1-4; D call uncertain. Trimming stripped 6 bases from V and 3 bases from J, with 8 bases between. The CDR3 has 12 amino acids. Germline lookup yields CDR1 SQVTM and CDR2 ANQGSEA. The CDR3 DNA reads TGCAGCGTACGACGGCCTAATGAAAAACTGTTTTTT. Translating it yields CSVRRPNEKLFF.

DNA of the CDR3: TGTGCCAGCAGTAACGGACAGGACTACGAGCAGTACTTC. This translates into CASSNGQDYEQYF. V usage is TRBV28 and J usage is TRBJ2-7; TRBD1 aligns across 7 bases. This CDR3 has 13 amino acids. V was pared by 5 bases and J by 3 bases, with 4 bases of the junction left unmatched. CDR1 and CDR2 from the germline V gene are MDHEN and SYDVKM.

This rearrangement joins TRBV7-9 to TRBJ1-3; unclear D gene. The CDR3 consists of 16 residues. V lost 5 bases to trimming and J lost 0 bases, with 14 bases between them. The germline V gene has CDR1 SEHNR and CDR2 FQNEAQ (reference sequence). This CDR3 is CASSLPPGISGNTIYF. As DNA, the CDR3 is TGTGCCAGCAGCCTCCCCCCCGGGATCTCTGGAAACACCATATATTTT. The variable domain in full, with the rest retrieved from reference TRBV7-9 and TRBJ1-3, is DTGVSQNPRHKITKRGQNVTFRCDPISEHNRLYWYRQTLGQGPEFLTYFQNEAQLEKSRLLSDRFSAERPKGSFSTLEIQRTEQGDSAMYLCASSLPPGISGNTIYFGEGSWLTVV.

This chain joins TRBV27 and TRBJ2-1; 10 nucleotides align to TRBD2. V lost 2 bases, J lost 5 bases, and 3 bases stayed unmatched. This CDR3 comprises 15 residues. Germline CDR1 is MNHEY and CDR2 is SMNVEV (reference sequence). CDR3 residues: CASSLVLAGNNEQFF. The DNA for the CDR3 is TGTGCCAGCAGTTTAGTACTAGCGGGGAACAATGAGCAGTTCTTC.

V is TRBV11-2 and J is TRBJ2-7; D may correspond to TRBD1 or TRBD2 (5 bases each). V was trimmed by 3 bases and J by 1 base, leaving 10 bases between them. Germline-derived CDR1 and CDR2 are SGHAT and FQNNGV. The CDR3 spans 14 residues. The CDR3 region is CASSFRDGSYEQYF. The CDR3 DNA sequence: TGTGCCAGCAGCTTCAGGGACGGTTCCTACGAGCAGTACTTC.

This chain links TRBV5-1 with TRBJ1-3; a possible D gene is TRBD1 (5 bases). CDR1 is SGHRS, CDR2 YFSETQ, per germline. This CDR3 region has 15 residues. Trimming cost V 1 base and J 0 bases, with 8 bases left between them. CDR3 nucleotides: TGCGCCAGCAGCTTGTCAGGGCTCTCTGGAAACACCATATATTTT. Residues: CASSLSGLSGNTIYF.

The rearrangement joins TRBV9 to TRBJ2-3, with D perhaps matching TRBD1 or TRBD2 (5 bases each). The V and J ends lost 4 bases and 7 bases respectively, with 16 bases between them. This CDR3 comprises 14 residues. From germline, CDR1 is SGDLS and CDR2 YYNGEE. This CDR3 reads CASSPGQGRNTQYF. Written as DNA, the CDR3 is TGTGCCAGCAGCCCGGGGCAGGGCCGAAATACGCAGTATTTT.

The chain couples TRBV2 to TRBJ2-3; weak D call: TRBD1 (7 bases). The V end was cut by 11 bases, the J end by 3 bases, with 12 bases between. Germline values: CDR1 SNHLY, CDR2 FYNNEI. The CDR3 sequence is 12 residues long. The CDR3 sequence: CAARGETDTQYF. For the CDR3, the DNA is TGTGCCGCCAGGGGGGAAACAGATACGCAGTATTTT.

The chain uses TRBV5-4 and TRBJ2-7, with 8 nucleotides matching TRBD1. This CDR3 spans 14 amino acids. CDR1 and CDR2 from the germline V gene are SGHNT and YYREEE (reference sequence). V lost 4 bases to trimming and J lost 3 bases; unmatched junction nucleotides: 6. The chain's CDR3 is CASSDSGTGYEQYF. As DNA, the CDR3 is TGTGCCAGCAGCGATTCCGGGACAGGCTACGAGCAGTACTTC.

The chain carries TRBV2 and TRBJ1-5; perhaps TRBD1 as D (6 bases). V lost 4 bases and J 3 bases, leaving 13 bases between the germline ends. Germline-derived CDR1 and CDR2 are SNHLY and FYNNEI. This CDR3 spans 15 amino acids. The CDR3 bases are TGTGCCAGCAGTGCGGGGGGCATGAACAATCAGCCCCAGCATTTT. Translation: CASSAGGMNNQPQHF.

The chain's CDR3 is CATSREWETGELFF. CDR3 in DNA: TGTGCCACCAGCAGAGAGTGGGAGACCGGGGAGCTGTTTTTT. V is TRBV15 and J is TRBJ2-2, with D maybe TRBD2 (5 bases). V lost 0 bases to trimming and J lost 5 bases, with 7 bases between them. Looked up from germline, CDR1 is LNHNV and CDR2 is YYDKDF (reference sequence). The CDR3 runs 14 residues.

The genes are TRBV5-1 and TRBJ2-7; no reliable D call. Trimming stripped 1 base from V and 1 base from J, with 15 bases between. The length of the CDR3 is 16 residues. In germline, CDR1 is SGHRS, CDR2 YFSETQ. CDR3 DNA sequence: TGCGCCAGCAGCTTGACAGTTGGGGTTTCTTCCTACGAGCAGTACTTC. This translates into CASSLTVGVSSYEQYF.

The chain is built from TRBV29-1 and TRBJ2-1, with TRBD2 identical over 7 bases. In germline, CDR1 is SQVTM, CDR2 ANQGSEA. J lost 1 base, V lost 0 bases, and 3 bases had no gene match. The CDR3 runs to 15 residues. CDR3 in amino acids: CSVEDREVSYNEQFF. The CDR3 DNA reads as TGCAGCGTTGAAGATCGGGAGGTATCCTACAATGAGCAGTTCTTC.

This chain joins TRBV7-9 and TRBJ1-3; D unresolved. The CDR3 sequence is 16 residues long. Germline V lookup: CDR1 SEHNR, CDR2 FQNEAQ (reference sequence). The ends were cut back, 4 bases at V and 0 bases at J, with 13 bases in the middle. This chain's CDR3 is CASSSRTASSGNTIYF. The CDR3 bases are TGTGCCAGCAGCTCTCGGACGGCGAGCTCTGGAAACACCATATATTTT.

This chain links TRBV6-1 with TRBJ2-7; no clear D gene. The CDR3 is 12 residues long. Trimming removed 2 bases at V and 3 bases at J, with 5 bases between. Germline values: CDR1 MNHNS, CDR2 SASEGT. This chain's CDR3 is CASSERNYEQYF. For the CDR3, the DNA is TGTGCCAGCAGTGAACGGAACTACGAGCAGTACTTC.

Only a few counts were recorded for this clone. The rearrangement joins TRBV6-5 to TRBJ1-5; the match to TRBD1 covers 7 bases. This CDR3 has 15 residues. Germline trimming cut 6 bases from V and 3 bases from J; bases unmatched to any gene: 8. In germline, CDR1 is MNHEY, CDR2 SVGAGI. CDR3 in DNA: TGTGCCAGCAGAAGCCTCGGGACAGCCAATCAGCCCCAGCATTTT. It codes for CASRSLGTANQPQHF.

The chain has TRBV6-1 and TRBJ1-1; no reliable D call. The CDR3 extends over 14 amino acids. Trimming removed 1 base at V and 1 base at J, with 7 bases between. CDR1 is MNHNS and CDR2 is SASEGT in the germline V gene. CDR3 in amino acids: CASSEVQANTEAFF. CDR3 bases: TGTGCCAGCAGTGAAGTGCAGGCGAACACTGAAGCTTTCTTT.

The chain couples TRBV18 to TRBJ1-4; no clear D. Per the germline V gene, CDR1 is KGHSH and CDR2 is LQKENI. The ends were cut back, 0 bases at V and 4 bases at J, with 18 bases in the middle. This CDR3 region has 18 residues. The CDR3 DNA sequence: TGTGCCAGCTCACCACCGAGGTTTGCCAGCGGGATTAATGAAAAACTGTTTTTT. Translation: CASSPPRFASGINEKLFF.

This sequence joins TRBV28 and TRBJ2-7, with unresolved D. This CDR3 has 12 amino acids. Trimming stripped 5 bases from V and 6 bases from J, with 11 bases between. CDR1 is MDHEN, CDR2 SYDVKM, per germline. CDR3 amino acids: CASSRGSFEQYF. DNA for the CDR3: TGTGCCAGCAGTCGAGGTTCTTTCGAGCAGTACTTC.

This chain connects TRBV6-4 to TRBJ2-7, with TRBD1 identical over 8 bases. After removal of 10 bases from V and 3 bases from J, the junction contained 8 bases not matched to a gene. CDR3 size: 13 residues. Germline values: CDR1 MRHNA, CDR2 SNTAGT. CDR3 sequence reads: CATRQGRFYEQYF. CDR3 nucleotide sequence: TGTGCCACTAGACAGGGGAGATTCTACGAGCAGTACTTC.

The CDR3 loop is CASSFADYEQYF. CDR3 sequence (DNA): TGTGCCAGCAGCTTCGCCGACTACGAGCAGTACTTC. This chain links TRBV13 with TRBJ2-7; D is undetermined. V was pared by 3 bases and J by 3 bases, with 6 bases between. Germline-derived CDR1 and CDR2 are PRHDT and FYEKMQ (reference sequence). The CDR3 extends over 12 amino acids.

The chain recombines TRBV29-1 with TRBJ2-2, with a tentative D call TRBD2 (5 bases). The CDR3 consists of 12 residues. Trimming took off 6 bases at V and 8 bases at J, with 13 bases between the two ends. Germline CDR1 reads SQVTM; CDR2 reads ANQGSEA. Here the CDR3 DNA reads TGCAGCGTGGAGGCTTCGAGGGGGGAGCTGTTTTTT. Amino acid sequence: CSVEASRGELFF.